The rows below give T cell receptor beta chains drawn from one sample of a study of cytomegalovirus exposure and HLA in healthy donors. Using immunoSEQ multiplex PCR, the repertoire was profiled, and TCRdb retains in-frame clones only, with some absent. In the table there are some 85,000 clones, 77% of which are singletons. The sample taken for sequencing was PBMCs. All receptors derive from a man aged 25-45 years in good health and CMV-seronegative. Both conserved end residues are part of each CDR3. The order of the fields is CDR3 DNA, CDR3 protein, clone size, D gene, J gene, V gene. A D gene is named only where the DNA matches it firmly. Clone size is shown for a subset of rows, as once, few, many or a class of expanded clone.

TGTGCCAGCAGCTTATTGGCCGCTATTGGGAGCGGGAGTCGCACCGGGGAGCTGTTTTTT,CASSLLAAIGSGSRTGELFF,.,TRBD2,TRBJ2-2,TRBV7-6
TGTGCCAGCAAGGGACAGACGGGGCCTGGAAACACCATATATTTT,CASKGQTGPGNTIYF,once,TRBD1,TRBJ1-3,TRBV6-6
TGTGCCAGTAGTCAAGGACAGGGAAACCCCCCGATTCAGCAGTACTTC,CASSQGQGNPPIQQYF,.,TRBD1,TRBJ2-5,TRBV19
TGCGCCAGCAGCGGACAGACGAACACTGAAGCTTTCTTT,CASSGQTNTEAFF,.,.,TRBJ1-1,TRBV5-1
TGTGCCAGCAGCTTACAATACAGCGGGAGCAATGAGCAGTTCTTC,CASSLQYSGSNEQFF,.,TRBD2,TRBJ2-1,TRBV11-3
TGTGCCAGCAGTGAGGGGACAGGGACCTACGAGCAGTACTTC,CASSEGTGTYEQYF,.,TRBD1,TRBJ2-7,TRBV6-1
TGTGCCAGCAGCAAAGGGGGTGACAGGGAGGACATCTATGGCCACACCTTC,CASSKGGDREDIYGHTF,.,.,TRBJ1-2,TRBV21-1
TGTGCCAGTAGTATTATTGGGACAGCTAGCACAGATACGCAGTATTTT,CASSIIGTASTDTQYF,.,TRBD1,TRBJ2-3,TRBV19
TGTGCCAGCAGTGTTTCTAGCGGGGGGGCCTACAATGAGCAGTTCTTC,CASSVSSGGAYNEQFF,few,TRBD2,TRBJ2-1,TRBV6-1
TGTGCCAGCAGCCAAGGGGGAGCTAATGAAAAACTGTTTTTT,CASSQGGANEKLFF,.,.,TRBJ1-4,TRBV4-2
TGTGCCAGCAGCTTGGGTCAGGGGGGCACCTACGAGCAGTACTTC,CASSLGQGGTYEQYF,.,.,TRBJ2-7,TRBV7-2
TGTGCCAGCAGTCCAGCAGGGCGAACTAATGAAAAACTGTTTTTT,CASSPAGRTNEKLFF,.,.,TRBJ1-4,TRBV28
TGTGCCAGCAGCGTGAACACCCGTGTGAACACTGAAGCTTTCTTT,CASSVNTRVNTEAFF,.,.,TRBJ1-1,TRBV7-8
TGTGCCAGCAGCCCGGGACTCTACAATGAGCAGTTCTTC,CASSPGLYNEQFF,.,.,TRBJ2-1,TRBV14
TGCGCCAGCAGCTGGGACAAGGCCTACGAGCAGTACTTC,CASSWDKAYEQYF,large,.,TRBJ2-7,TRBV5-1
TGTGCCAGCAGCTCGGGACTAGCGGGAGATGAGCAGTTCTTC,CASSSGLAGDEQFF,.,TRBD2,TRBJ2-1,TRBV5-6
TGTGCCAGCAGTTTGTTAATGGGGGGGCAGGGGAACTATGGCTACACCTTC,CASSLLMGGQGNYGYTF,.,.,TRBJ1-2,TRBV28
TGTGCCAGCAGTTTATGGGGGACTAGCGGGAGGAGCTACGAGCAGTACTTC,CASSLWGTSGRSYEQYF,.,TRBD2,TRBJ2-7,TRBV28
TGTGCCACCAGCAGAGATTATCACGGGTACGAGCAGTACTTC,CATSRDYHGYEQYF,few,.,TRBJ2-7,TRBV15
TGTGCCAGCAGCCCCCCCCAAGACTGGTCACAGTTCTTC,CASSPPQDWSQFF,.,.,TRBJ2-1,TRBV11-2
TGTGCCAGCAGTCCGACAGGGGGCAATGAGCAGTTCTTC,CASSPTGGNEQFF,once,TRBD1,TRBJ2-1,TRBV6-4
TGTGCCACCCTCGTGGAGCGGGGGGGTCGAACGCCGTACAATGAGCAGTTCTTC,CATLVERGGRTPYNEQFF,few,.,TRBJ2-1,TRBV21-1
TGTGCCAGCAGCGTAGGAGGCGTGTCTGGAAACACCATATATTTT,CASSVGGVSGNTIYF,.,.,TRBJ1-3,TRBV9
TGTGCCAGCAGCTTGAAACAGGCCTACCAAGAGACCCAGTACTTC,CASSLKQAYQETQYF,.,.,TRBJ2-5,TRBV5-4
TGTGCCAGCAGTATCCGTGGGAGCGGGAGTTCCTACGAGCAGTACTTC,CASSIRGSGSSYEQYF,.,TRBD2,TRBJ2-7,TRBV27
TGTGCCAGCAGCTTATACCGGGTACTCCTTCACAATGAGCAGTTCTTC,CASSLYRVLLHNEQFF,.,.,TRBJ2-1,TRBV5-6
TGTGCCAGCTCACCAGGACAGGGGGCCGGAAACACCATATATTTT,CASSPGQGAGNTIYF,.,TRBD1,TRBJ1-3,TRBV18
TGCGCCAGCAGCCTCATGGGAGGGGTCAACACTGAAGCTTTCTTT,CASSLMGGVNTEAFF,.,.,TRBJ1-1,TRBV4-1
TGTGCCAGCAGCTCACGGACTAGCGGGGGGAAAGATACGCAGTATTTT,CASSSRTSGGKDTQYF,once,TRBD2,TRBJ2-3,TRBV7-8
TGTGCCAGCAGTCACAGGGACTCACCCCTCCACTTT,CASSHRDSPLHF,few,.,TRBJ1-6,TRBV7-9
TGCGCCAGCAGCTTGGCCCCAGGAAACTCCTACGAGCAGTACTTC,CASSLAPGNSYEQYF,.,.,TRBJ2-7,TRBV5-1
TGTGCCAGCACTTTAGCGGGCGACAATGAGCAGTTCTTC,CASTLAGDNEQFF,.,TRBD2,TRBJ2-1,TRBV6-1
TGTGCCAGCACCCAGGGACAGGGGGGCCCCGGTGAGCAGTTCTTC,CASTQGQGGPGEQFF,few,TRBD1,TRBJ2-1,TRBV18
TGTGCCAGCAGCTTACAGGGGGCGCAAAACTATGGCTACACCTTC,CASSLQGAQNYGYTF,.,TRBD1,TRBJ1-2,TRBV7-2
TGTGCCAGCAGCCAGTCCGTAGCCGCTGGCTATGGCTACACCTTC,CASSQSVAAGYGYTF,.,.,TRBJ1-2,TRBV5-5
TGTGCCAGCAGCGTAGACTCTGGGACAACGAACACCGGGGAGCTGTTTTTT,CASSVDSGTTNTGELFF,.,.,TRBJ2-2,TRBV9
TGTGCCAGCAGCTTAGGCACAGGCTACGAGCAGTACTTC,CASSLGTGYEQYF,.,.,TRBJ2-7,TRBV7-9
TGTGCCAGCAGCTTAGAGCCGGCCTACGAGCAGTACTTC,CASSLEPAYEQYF,.,.,TRBJ2-7,TRBV7-2
TGTGCCAGCAGCTTAGCTGACAGGGGCGGTATGAACACTGAAGCTTTCTTT,CASSLADRGGMNTEAFF,few,TRBD1,TRBJ1-1,TRBV7-9